The following is a T cell receptor (beta chain) sequence with its context. Libraries were prepared by immunoSEQ multiplex PCR; TCRdb keeps only in-frame clonotypes and omits some of them. The sample lists some 69,000 clones; roughly nine tenths were seen once. This specimen belongs to a study of OX40 agonist ivuxolimab in advanced cancers. On the study more broadly: Allowance was made for prior anti-PD-1, anti-PD-L1 or anti-CTLA-4 therapy, and approximately 40% had some.

The V end was cut by 4 bases, the J end by 0 bases, with 6 bases between. This CDR3 has 13 residues. Germline CDR1 is SGHAT and CDR2 is FQNNGV. The clonotype was recovered from an adult with an advanced solid tumor such as melanoma, head and neck, liver or kidney cancer. The chain couples TRBV11-2 to TRBJ2-5; D remains ambiguous. This specimen was CD4+ or CD8+ T cells sorted from blood, taken in a trial of the OX40 agonist ivuxolimab. CDR3 loop: CASSSGYQETQYF. DNA of the CDR3: TGTGCCAGCAGCTCCGGATACCAAGAGACCCAGTACTTC.